This T cell receptor (beta chain) emerged from a study of cytomegalovirus exposure and HLA in healthy donors. Findings of the study overall: The availability of immune exposure information extended only to CMV serostatus. For most TCR beta V segments, an earlier analysis put the productive rate at about 87% or about 30% of the time.

As regards this clone: Its antigen is unknown.

There are 13 residues in the CDR3. The germline CDR1 and CDR2 sequences are SGHRS and YFSETQ. V was clipped by 2 bases and J by 6 bases, with 12 bases between them. PCR used 60 Vbeta primers and 13 Jbeta primers. The table came from immunoSEQ multiplex PCR; TCRdb's copy has only in-frame clones and leaves some out. The sample has roughly 99,000 clones; over 75% are singletons. What was sequenced was PBMCs. The sequence came from a male donor in good health and CMV-seronegative. The J gene is TRBJ2-7, the V gene TRBV5-1; no firm D call. The chain's CDR3 is CASSFTTLSEQYF. The CDR3 region has the DNA TGCGCCAGCAGCTTCACTACCCTTAGCGAGCAGTACTTC.